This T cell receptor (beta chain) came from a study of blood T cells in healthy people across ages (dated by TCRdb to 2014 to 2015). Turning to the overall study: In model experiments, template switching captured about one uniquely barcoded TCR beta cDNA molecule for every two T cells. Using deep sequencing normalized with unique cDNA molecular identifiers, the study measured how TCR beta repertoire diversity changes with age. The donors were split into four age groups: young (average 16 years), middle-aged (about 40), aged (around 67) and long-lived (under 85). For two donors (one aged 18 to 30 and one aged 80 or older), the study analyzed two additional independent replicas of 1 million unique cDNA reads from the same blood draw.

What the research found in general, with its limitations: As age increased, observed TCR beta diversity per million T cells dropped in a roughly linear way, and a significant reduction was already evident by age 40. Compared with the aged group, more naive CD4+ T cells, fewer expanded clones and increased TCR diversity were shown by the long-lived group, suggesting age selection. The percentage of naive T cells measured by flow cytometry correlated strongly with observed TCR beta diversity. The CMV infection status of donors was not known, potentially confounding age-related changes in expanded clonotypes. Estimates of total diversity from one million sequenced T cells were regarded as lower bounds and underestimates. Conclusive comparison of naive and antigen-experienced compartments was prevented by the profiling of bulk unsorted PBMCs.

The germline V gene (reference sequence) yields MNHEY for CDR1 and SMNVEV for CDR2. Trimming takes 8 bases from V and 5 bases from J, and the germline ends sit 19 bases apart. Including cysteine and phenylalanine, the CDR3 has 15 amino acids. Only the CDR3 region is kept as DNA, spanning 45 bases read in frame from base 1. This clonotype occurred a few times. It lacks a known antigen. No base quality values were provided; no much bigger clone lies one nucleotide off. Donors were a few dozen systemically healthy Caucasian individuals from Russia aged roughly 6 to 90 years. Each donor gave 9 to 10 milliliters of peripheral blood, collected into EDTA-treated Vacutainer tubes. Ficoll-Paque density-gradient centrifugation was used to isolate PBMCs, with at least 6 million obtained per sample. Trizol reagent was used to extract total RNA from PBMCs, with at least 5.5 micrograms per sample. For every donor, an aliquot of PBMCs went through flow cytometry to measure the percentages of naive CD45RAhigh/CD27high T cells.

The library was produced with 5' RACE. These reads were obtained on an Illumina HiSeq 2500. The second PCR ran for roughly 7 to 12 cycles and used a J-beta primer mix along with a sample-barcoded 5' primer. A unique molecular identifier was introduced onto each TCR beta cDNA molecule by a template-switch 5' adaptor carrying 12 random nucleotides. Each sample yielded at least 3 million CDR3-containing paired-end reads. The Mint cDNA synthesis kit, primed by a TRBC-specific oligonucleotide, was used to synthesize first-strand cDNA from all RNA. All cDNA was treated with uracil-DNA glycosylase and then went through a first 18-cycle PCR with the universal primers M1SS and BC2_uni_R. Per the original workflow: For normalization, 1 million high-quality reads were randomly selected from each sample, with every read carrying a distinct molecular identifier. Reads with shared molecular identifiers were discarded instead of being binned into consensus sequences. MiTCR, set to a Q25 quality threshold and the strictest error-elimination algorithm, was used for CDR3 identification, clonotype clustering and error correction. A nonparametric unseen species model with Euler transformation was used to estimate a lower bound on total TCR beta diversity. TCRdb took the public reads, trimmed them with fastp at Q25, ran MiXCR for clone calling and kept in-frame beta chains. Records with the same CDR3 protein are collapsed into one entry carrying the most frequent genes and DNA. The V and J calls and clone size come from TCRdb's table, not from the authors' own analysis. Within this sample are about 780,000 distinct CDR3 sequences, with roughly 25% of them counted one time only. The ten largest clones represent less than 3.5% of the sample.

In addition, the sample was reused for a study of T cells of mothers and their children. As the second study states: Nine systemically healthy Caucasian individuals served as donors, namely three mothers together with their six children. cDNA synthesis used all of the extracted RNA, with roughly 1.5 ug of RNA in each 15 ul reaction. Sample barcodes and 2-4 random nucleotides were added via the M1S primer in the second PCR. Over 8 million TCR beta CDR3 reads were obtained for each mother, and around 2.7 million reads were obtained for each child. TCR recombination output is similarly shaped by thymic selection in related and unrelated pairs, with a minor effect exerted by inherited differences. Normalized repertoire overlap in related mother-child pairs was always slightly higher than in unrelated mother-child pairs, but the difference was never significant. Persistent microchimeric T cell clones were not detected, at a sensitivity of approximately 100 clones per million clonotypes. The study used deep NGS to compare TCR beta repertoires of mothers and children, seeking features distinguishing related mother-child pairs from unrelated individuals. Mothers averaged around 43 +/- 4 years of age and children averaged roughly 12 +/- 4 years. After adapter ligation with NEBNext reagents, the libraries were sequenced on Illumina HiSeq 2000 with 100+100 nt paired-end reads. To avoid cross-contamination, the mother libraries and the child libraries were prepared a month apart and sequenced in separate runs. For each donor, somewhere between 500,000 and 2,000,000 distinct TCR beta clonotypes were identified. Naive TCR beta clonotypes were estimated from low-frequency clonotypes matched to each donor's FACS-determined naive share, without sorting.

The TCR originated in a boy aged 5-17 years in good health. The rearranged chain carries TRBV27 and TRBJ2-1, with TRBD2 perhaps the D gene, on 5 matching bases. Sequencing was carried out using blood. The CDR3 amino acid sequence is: CASADLVFPHNEQFF. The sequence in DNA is TGTGCCAGCGCGGACTTAGTATTCCCTCACAATGAGCAGTTCTTC.